This T cell receptor (beta chain) appears in the sequencing data of a study of cytomegalovirus exposure and HLA in healthy donors. Study-wide findings and caveats: Later, TCR association rates were found to vary by HLA locus, highest for DRB1 and lowest for HLA-C. Analyses of presence and absence presupposed an approximately uniform sequencing depth across donors.

There are 14 residues in the CDR3. CDR1 SGHVS and CDR2 FNYEAQ come from the germline V gene. Trimming removed 6 bases at V and 2 bases at J, with 13 bases between. PCR employed 60 Vbeta and 13 Jbeta primers. Clones were read by immunoSEQ multiplex PCR, and TCRdb kept only the in-frame ones, dropping some. The sample table sets out roughly 73,000 clones. A note on this clone: Its antigen remains unidentified.

The clonotype originates from a man in his forties or fifties in good health and CMV-seropositive. The specimen sequenced was PBMCs. The V call is TRBV7-6, the J call TRBJ1-2, with TRBD1 as a possible D gene (6 bases). CDR3 sequence (DNA): TGTGCCAGCAGTGATCTAGGGGGAAACTATGGCTACACCTTC. Its protein product is CASSDLGGNYGYTF.